This T cell receptor (beta chain) is drawn from a study of CD8 T cells in Susac syndrome. Random-hexamer reverse transcription was applied to about 0.45 to 1 ug RNA. immunoSEQ multiplex PCR amplified TCR beta CDR3 across 54 Vbeta, 13 Jbeta. MiXCR, applied by TCRdb to the immunoSEQ multiplex PCR reads, yields one record per CDR3 protein. The table lists about 300,000 distinct CDR3 sequences, about 89% of them singletons. This CDR3 is 16 amino acids long. V was trimmed by 4 bases and J by 0 bases, leaving 14 bases between them. Germline CDR1 MNHEY, CDR2 SMNVEV (reference sequence). Bulk CD8+ and CD4+ cells came from magnetic negative isolation; CD8+ TEMRA by FACS.

The chain links TRBV27 to TRBJ2-3; D not resolved. The clonotype originates from a human donor with multiple sclerosis. Source material: CD8+ T cells from PBMCs. CDR3 residues: CASSSLTTTSTDTQYF. CDR3 nucleotide sequence: TGTGCCAGCAGTTCCCTCACTACCACTAGCACAGATACGCAGTATTTT.